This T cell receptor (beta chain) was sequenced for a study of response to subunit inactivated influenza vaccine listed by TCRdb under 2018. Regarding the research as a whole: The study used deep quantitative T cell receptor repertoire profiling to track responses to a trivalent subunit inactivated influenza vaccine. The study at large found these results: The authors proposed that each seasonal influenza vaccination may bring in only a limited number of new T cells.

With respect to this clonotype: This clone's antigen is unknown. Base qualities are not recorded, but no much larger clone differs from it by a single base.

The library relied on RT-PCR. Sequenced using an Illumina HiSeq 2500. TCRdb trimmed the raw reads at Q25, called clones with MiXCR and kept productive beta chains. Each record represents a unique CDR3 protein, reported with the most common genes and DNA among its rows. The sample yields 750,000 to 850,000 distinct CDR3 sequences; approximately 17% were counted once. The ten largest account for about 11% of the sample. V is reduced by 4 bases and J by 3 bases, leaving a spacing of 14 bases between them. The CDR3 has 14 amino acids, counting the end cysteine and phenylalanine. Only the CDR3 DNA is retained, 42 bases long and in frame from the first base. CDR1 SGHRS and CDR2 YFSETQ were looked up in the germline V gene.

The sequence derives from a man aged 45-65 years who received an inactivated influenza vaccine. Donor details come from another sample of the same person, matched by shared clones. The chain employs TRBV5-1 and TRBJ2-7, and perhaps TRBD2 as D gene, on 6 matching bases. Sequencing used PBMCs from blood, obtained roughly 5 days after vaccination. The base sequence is TGCGCCAGCAGCATCTACCGGGGGAGCTACGAGCAGTACTTC. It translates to CASSIYRGSYEQYF.